This is a list of T cell receptor beta chains from one sample in a study of OX40 agonist ivuxolimab in advanced cancers. Clones were sequenced by immunoSEQ multiplex PCR, and TCRdb holds only the in-frame ones, with some missing. The sample contains about 65,000 clones, roughly 87% of which appear only once. The sample consisted of CD4+ or CD8+ T cells sorted from blood, taken in a trial of the OX40 agonist ivuxolimab. The source of these receptors is an adult with an advanced solid tumor such as melanoma, head and neck, liver or kidney cancer. Both conserved end residues are part of each CDR3. D genes are given only for firm matches. Some rows have no size entry. The others give once, few or many, or a class for an expanded clone.

NA TRBD1 TRBJ2-7 TRBV6-5 TGTGCCAGCAGTTACGCCGACAGGGTAGGCCACGAGCAGTACTTC CASSYADRVGHEQYF
NA TRBD1 TRBJ1-5 TRBV10-3 TGTGCCATCAGTGGTTCGGGACAGTCGAATCAGCCCCAGCATTTT CAISGSGQSNQPQHF
NA NA TRBJ1-5 TRBV27 TGTGCCAGCAGTTTGGGCACCCTTAATCAGCCCCAGCATTTT CASSLGTLNQPQHF
NA NA TRBJ1-1 TRBV5-4 TGTGCCAGCAGCCGGGGCGGGGCGGGGATGAACACTGAAGCTTTCTTT CASSRGGAGMNTEAFF
NA TRBD1 TRBJ2-2 TRBV11-2 TGTGCCAGCAGAGCAGGGGGAAGGACCGGGGAGCTGTTTTTT CASRAGGRTGELFF
NA NA TRBJ2-6 TRBV19 TGTGCCATATCCAGGGGAACTGGGGCCAACGTCCTGACTTTC CAISRGTGANVLTF
NA TRBD1 TRBJ2-2 TRBV6-5 TGTGCCAGCAGCCGGACAGGATCTGGGGAGCTGTTTTTT CASSRTGSGELFF
NA NA TRBJ1-1 TRBV2 TGTGCCAGCAGTGGACAGATGAACACTGAAGCTTTCTTT CASSGQMNTEAFF
NA TRBD1 TRBJ2-7 TRBV6-5 TGTGCCAGCACCGGGACAGGGGGCATCTACGAGCAGTACTTC CASTGTGGIYEQYF
NA NA TRBJ1-6 TRBV6-5 TGTGCCAGCAGTTACTCGGGTCCAGGGTCGAGTTCACCCCTCCACTTT CASSYSGPGSSSPLHF
once NA TRBJ2-1 TRBV5-6 TGTGCCAGCAGCTATTCCGGGAAACCAAAGGGTGAGCAGTTCTTC CASSYSGKPKGEQFF
NA TRBD1 TRBJ2-2 TRBV10-2 TGCGCCAGCGTGGGACAGGGTAACACCGGGGAGCTGTTTTTT CASVGQGNTGELFF
NA NA TRBJ2-2 TRBV2 TGTGCCAGCAGTGAAGCGACAGGAGGGGAGCTGTTTTTT CASSEATGGELFF
few NA TRBJ2-7 TRBV30 TGTGCCTGGTGTCTCCAGGGCGTAGGCGAGCAGTACTTC CAWCLQGVGEQYF
NA NA TRBJ2-1 TRBV7-9 TGTGCCAGCAGCTTATTCGAATACAATGAGCAGTTCTTC CASSLFEYNEQFF
NA NA TRBJ2-7 TRBV5-4 TGTGCCAGCAGCTTAGGAGGGACGGATTCCTACGAGCAGTACTTC CASSLGGTDSYEQYF
NA TRBD1 TRBJ2-5 TRBV6-5 TGTGCCAGCAGTTACGACCATACAGGGGGTGAGACCCAGTACTTC CASSYDHTGGETQYF
NA NA TRBJ1-5 TRBV6-5 TGTGCCAGCTCCCGGGCTAGGGGCAATCAGCCCCAGCATTTT CASSRARGNQPQHF
NA NA TRBJ2-2 TRBV2 TGTGCCAGCAGTGAGGGTCTTCGACTGGGGGCCACCGGGGAGCTGTTTTTT CASSEGLRLGATGELFF
NA NA TRBJ2-1 TRBV14 TGTGCCAGCAGCTCTCCGGGTTCCCCCACCTACAATGAGCAGTTCTTC CASSSPGSPTYNEQFF
NA TRBD1 TRBJ2-7 TRBV2 TGTGCCAGCAGTGAAGCGCCAGGGGGCGACTACGAGCAGTACTTC CASSEAPGGDYEQYF
NA NA TRBJ2-3 TRBV18 TGTGCCAGCTCACCAGGGGTAGCCACAGATACGCAGTATTTT CASSPGVATDTQYF
NA NA TRBJ1-3 TRBV6-1 TGTGCCAGCAGTGAACCGGACCGTCGCTCTGGAAACACCATATATTTT CASSEPDRRSGNTIYF
NA NA TRBJ1-1 TRBV6-5 TGTGCCAGCAGAAGAGACAGGAGGGGGAACACTGAAGCTTTCTTT CASRRDRRGNTEAFF
NA TRBD2 TRBJ2-5 TRBV5-1 TGCGCCAGCACAAATCGGGGGGACCAAGAGACCCAGTACTTC CASTNRGDQETQYF
NA NA TRBJ1-1 TRBV2 TGTGCCAGCAGTGAACAGGGTGCGAACACTGAAGCTTTCTTT CASSEQGANTEAFF
NA TRBD1 TRBJ2-7 TRBV4-2 TGTGCCAGCAGCAATACCGGGACAGGGCTGAGAGAGCAGTACTTC CASSNTGTGLREQYF